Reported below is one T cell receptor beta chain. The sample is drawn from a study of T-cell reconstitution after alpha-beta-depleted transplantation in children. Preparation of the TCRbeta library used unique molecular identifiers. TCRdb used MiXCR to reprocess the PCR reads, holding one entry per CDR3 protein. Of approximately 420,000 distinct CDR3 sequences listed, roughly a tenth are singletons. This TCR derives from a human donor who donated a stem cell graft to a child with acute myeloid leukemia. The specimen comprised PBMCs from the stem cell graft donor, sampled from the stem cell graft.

CDR3 sequence reads: CASSVGGQGTGELFF. The CDR3 DNA is TGTGCCAGCAGCGTAGGGGGACAGGGGACCGGGGAGCTGTTTTTT. The genes are TRBV9 and TRBJ2-2, with 10 positions matching TRBD1. Germline V gene sequence: CDR1 SGDLS, CDR2 YYNGEE. The CDR3 spans 15 residues. The V and J ends lost 0 bases and 5 bases, in that order; junction bases with no gene match: 1.